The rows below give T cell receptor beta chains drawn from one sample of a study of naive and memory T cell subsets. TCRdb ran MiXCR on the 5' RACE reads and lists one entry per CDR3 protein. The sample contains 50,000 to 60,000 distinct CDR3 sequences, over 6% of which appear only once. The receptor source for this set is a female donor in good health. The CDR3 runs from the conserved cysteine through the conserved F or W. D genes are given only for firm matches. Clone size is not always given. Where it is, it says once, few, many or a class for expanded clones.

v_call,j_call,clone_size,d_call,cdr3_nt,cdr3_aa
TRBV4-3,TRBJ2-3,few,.,TGCGCCAGCAGCCAAGACCCCAGGGGAGCTTTGGATACGCAGTATTTT,CASSQDPRGALDTQYF
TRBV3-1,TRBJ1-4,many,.,TGTGCCAGCAGGGATTGGGGAAATAATGAAAAACTGTTTTTT,CASRDWGNNEKLFF
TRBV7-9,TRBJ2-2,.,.,TGTGCCAGCCGCGGGGAAGTGAACGGCGGGGAGCTGTTTTTT,CASRGEVNGGELFF
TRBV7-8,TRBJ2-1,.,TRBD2,TGTGCCAGCCACCACCGCGGGGGGGATTCCAATGAGCAGTTCTTC,CASHHRGGDSNEQFF
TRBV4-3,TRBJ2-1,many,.,TGCGCCAGCAGCGGACGACAGTACAATGAGCAGTTCTTC,CASSGRQYNEQFF
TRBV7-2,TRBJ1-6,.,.,TGTGCCAGCAGCCCCCACCCCGACAGATTTAATTCACCCCTCCACTTT,CASSPHPDRFNSPLHF
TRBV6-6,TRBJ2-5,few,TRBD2,TGTGCCAGCAGTTCCTCACTGGGACTAGCGGGGGTCCCGGAGACCCAGTACTTC,CASSSSLGLAGVPETQYF
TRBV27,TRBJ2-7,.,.,TGTGCCAGCAGTTTATCGGCTGCTCCCTACGAGCAGTACTTC,CASSLSAAPYEQYF
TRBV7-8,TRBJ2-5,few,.,TGTGCCAGCAGCTTAGGGGGGTTTACAGAGACCCAGTACTTC,CASSLGGFTETQYF
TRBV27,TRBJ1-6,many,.,TGTGCCAGCAAGGTTCCCGACGGATCACCCCTCCACTTT,CASKVPDGSPLHF
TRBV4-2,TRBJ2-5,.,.,TGTGCCAGCAGCCAAGCCGAGACCCAGTACTTC,CASSQAETQYF
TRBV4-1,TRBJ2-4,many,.,TGCGCCAGCAGCCAAGATCTGGGGGTCAACATTCAGTACTTC,CASSQDLGVNIQYF
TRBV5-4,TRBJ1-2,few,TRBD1,TGTGCCAGCAGCTTCCGGGACAGGGTGCGTGGCTACACCTTC,CASSFRDRVRGYTF
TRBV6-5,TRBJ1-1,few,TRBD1,TGTGCCAGCAGTTTCGGGACAGGGTATACTGAAGCTTTCTTT,CASSFGTGYTEAFF
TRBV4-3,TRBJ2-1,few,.,TGCGCCAGCAGCCAAGTCAGGGGCAATGAGCAGTTCTTC,CASSQVRGNEQFF
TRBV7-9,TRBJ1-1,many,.,TGTGCCAGCAGCTTAGTCCCACAGGGATGGGCTTTCTTT,CASSLVPQGWAFF
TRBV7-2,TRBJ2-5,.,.,TGTGCCAGCACCCTCCGGCCTCCCGGGGAGACCCAGTACTTC,CASTLRPPGETQYF
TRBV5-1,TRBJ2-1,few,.,TGCGCCAGCAGCCTCCGTCAGGGTCCCTACAATGAGCAGTTCTTC,CASSLRQGPYNEQFF
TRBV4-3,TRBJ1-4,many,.,TGCGCCAGCAGCCAAGATCTCCCGCCAGGAGCTAATGAAAAACTGTTTTTT,CASSQDLPPGANEKLFF
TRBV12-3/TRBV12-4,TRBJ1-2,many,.,TGTGCCAGCAGCCTCATACAAGATGGCTACACCTTC,CASSLIQDGYTF
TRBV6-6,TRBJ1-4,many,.,TGTGCCAGCAGAGGCAGCAGCGGTGAAAAACTGTTTTTT,CASRGSSGEKLFF
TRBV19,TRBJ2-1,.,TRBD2,TGTGCCAGTAGTATCTGGGTAGCGGGGCACAATGAGCAGTTCTTC,CASSIWVAGHNEQFF
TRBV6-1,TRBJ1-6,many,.,TGTGCCAGCAGTTATAGGACAGCTGAAACCTATAATTCACCCCTCCACTTT,CASSYRTAETYNSPLHF
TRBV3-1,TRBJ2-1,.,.,TGTGCCAGCACAGAGGACTCCTACAATGAGCAGTTCTTC,CASTEDSYNEQFF
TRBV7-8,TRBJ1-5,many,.,TGTGCCAGCAGCTTAGCCCTGGATCAGCCCCAGCATTTT,CASSLALDQPQHF
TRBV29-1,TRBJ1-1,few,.,TGCAGCACTCGGACCATGAACACTGAAGCTTTCTTT,CSTRTMNTEAFF
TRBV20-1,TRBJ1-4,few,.,TGCAGTGCTAGAGGGGCCTCCGAGGATGAAAAACTGTTTTTT,CSARGASEDEKLFF
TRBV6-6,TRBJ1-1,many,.,TGTGCCAGCACTCCCAACTCAGGGGTAACTGAAGCTTTCTTT,CASTPNSGVTEAFF
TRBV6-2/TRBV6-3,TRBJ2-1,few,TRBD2,TGTGCCAGCAGCCCTCTAACTAGCGGGGGGGAGCAGTTCTTC,CASSPLTSGGEQFF
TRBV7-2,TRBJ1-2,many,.,TGTGCCAGCAGCCCGTTGCCTGGTAACTATGGCTACACCTTC,CASSPLPGNYGYTF
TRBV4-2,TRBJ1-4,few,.,TGTGCCAGCAGCCAAGGACAGTTCAATGAAAAACTGTTTTTT,CASSQGQFNEKLFF
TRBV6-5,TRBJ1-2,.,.,TGTGCCAGCAGGTACACGGGCCCTAACTATGGCTACACCTTC,CASRYTGPNYGYTF
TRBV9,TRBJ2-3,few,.,TGTGCCAGCAGCGTAGATCCCACAGGGTCCACAGATACGCAGTATTTT,CASSVDPTGSTDTQYF
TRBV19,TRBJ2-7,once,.,TGTGCCAGTAGCCCCAATCGATCAGGGGCCGAGCAGTACTTC,CASSPNRSGAEQYF
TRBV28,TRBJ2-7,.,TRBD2,TGTGCCAGCCGGCCTAGCGGACGTTACGAGCAGTACTTC,CASRPSGRYEQYF
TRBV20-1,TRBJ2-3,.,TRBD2,TGCAGTGCTAGAGATTGGGTGGAGCGGGGGCCTAGCACAGATACGCAGTATTTT,CSARDWVERGPSTDTQYF
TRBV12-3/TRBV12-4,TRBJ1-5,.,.,TGTGCCAGCAGCCGTGCCGGGTCGTTCAATCAGCCCCAGCATTTT,CASSRAGSFNQPQHF
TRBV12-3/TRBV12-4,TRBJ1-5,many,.,TGTGCCAGCAGGGATAGCAATCAGCCCCAGCATTTT,CASRDSNQPQHF
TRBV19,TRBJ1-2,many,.,TGTGCCTCCGTACAAGGGGGAAACTATGGCTACACCTTC,CASVQGGNYGYTF
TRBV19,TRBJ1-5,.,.,TGTGCCAGTAGACCGGGCTTCGGGGGGGATCAGCCCCAGCATTTT,CASRPGFGGDQPQHF
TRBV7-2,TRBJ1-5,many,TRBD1,TGTGCCAGCAGGTTAGGGACAGGCAATCAGCCCCAGCATTTT,CASRLGTGNQPQHF
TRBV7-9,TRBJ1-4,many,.,TGTGCCAGCAGCAAGGGCGAGAAACTGTTTTTT,CASSKGEKLFF
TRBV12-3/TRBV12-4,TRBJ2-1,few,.,TGTGCCAGCACCACTAGTTCCTACAATGAGCAGTTCTTC,CASTTSSYNEQFF
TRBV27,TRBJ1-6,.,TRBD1,TGTGCCAGCAGTTTGTCAGGGGGTCGGTCCTATAATTCACCCCTCCACTTT,CASSLSGGRSYNSPLHF
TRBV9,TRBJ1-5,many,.,TGTGCCAGCAGCGCCGGCCTCAGCAATCAGCCCCAGCATTTT,CASSAGLSNQPQHF
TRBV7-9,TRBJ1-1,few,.,TGTGCCAGCAGCCCCGGGGGGAGAGAAAGGAACACTGAAGCTTTCTTT,CASSPGGRERNTEAFF
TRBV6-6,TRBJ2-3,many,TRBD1,TGTGCCAGCAGTCACAGACAGGGGGCAGATACGCAGTATTTT,CASSHRQGADTQYF
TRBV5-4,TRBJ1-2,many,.,TGTGCCAGCAGCAGTGGGACCGACCGTTCATCCCTGGGCGGCTACACCTTC,CASSSGTDRSSLGGYTF
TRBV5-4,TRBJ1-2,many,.,TGTGCCAGCAGCTTGGGGGTCAGGGGCGCCGTTGATGGCTACACCTTC,CASSLGVRGAVDGYTF
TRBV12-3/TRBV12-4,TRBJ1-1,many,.,TGTGCCAGCAGTTTCGACAGGAACACTGAAGCTTTCTTT,CASSFDRNTEAFF
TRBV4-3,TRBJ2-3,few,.,TGCGCCAGCAGCCAAGAAGGGTCGGGCCGACGGTATTTT,CASSQEGSGRRYF
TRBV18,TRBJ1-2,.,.,TGTGCCAGCTCACAGAGCGGACAGAACTATTATGGCTACACCTTC,CASSQSGQNYYGYTF
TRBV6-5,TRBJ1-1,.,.,TGTGCCAGCAGTTACAACCAGGGTTGGACTGAAGCTTTCTTT,CASSYNQGWTEAFF
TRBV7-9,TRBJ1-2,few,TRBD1,TGTGCCAGCAGCTTCCTGGCAGGGGGCATTGAAGGCTACACCTTC,CASSFLAGGIEGYTF
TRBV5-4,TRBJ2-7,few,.,TGTGCCAGCAGCTTGTCGGGGACCCAGGAGCAGTACTTC,CASSLSGTQEQYF
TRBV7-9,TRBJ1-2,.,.,TGTGCCAGCAGCTCTCAGGGGAGGGCCATTGGCTACACCTTC,CASSSQGRAIGYTF
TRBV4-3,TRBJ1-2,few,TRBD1,TGCGCCAGCAGCGATCCGGACAGGAACTATGGCTACACCTTC,CASSDPDRNYGYTF
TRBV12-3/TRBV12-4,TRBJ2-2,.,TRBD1,TGTGCCAGCAGTACTGGGACAGGGGGCGCGGTCGGGGAGCTGTTTTTT,CASSTGTGGAVGELFF
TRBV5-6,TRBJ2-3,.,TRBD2,TGTGCCAGCAGCTTGGTAATAGCGGGGGGTCTGACAGATACGCAGTATTTT,CASSLVIAGGLTDTQYF
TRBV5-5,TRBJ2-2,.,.,TGTGCCAGCAGCCTGGGACTGAACGCGAACACCGGGGAGCTGTTTTTT,CASSLGLNANTGELFF